A selection of T cell receptor beta chains follows, all from one sample in a study of blood T cells in healthy people across ages. TCRdb used MiXCR to reprocess the 5' RACE reads, holding one entry per CDR3 protein. This table holds 1.5 million to 2 million distinct CDR3 sequences, roughly 43% found once. Sequenced input: blood. The receptors originated from a human donor in good health. The CDR3 runs from the conserved cysteine through the conserved F or W. Fields, in order: J gene, V gene, CDR3 protein.

TRBJ2-6 TRBV7-8 CASTLGDPGANVLTF
TRBJ1-2 TRBV9 CASSVAGPRRGGYTF
TRBJ2-5 TRBV27 CASSPIGTSGDETQYF
TRBJ2-1 TRBV7-2 CASSSVAGGSGEQFF
TRBJ2-7 TRBV7-6 CASSLGSGGTTYEQYF
TRBJ2-2 TRBV5-1 CASSLVQAGELFF
TRBJ1-2 TRBV7-2 CASSPRARGCTF
TRBJ1-1 TRBV7-2 CATHRERGTEAFF
TRBJ1-2 TRBV6-2/TRBV6-3 CASSYPREDYGYTF
TRBJ1-2 TRBV7-9 CASSHRLGFEGYTF
TRBJ1-2 TRBV11-1 CASSLGLDNFAGYTF
NA TRBV12-3/TRBV12-4 CASSSTGTQAHEQYF
TRBJ1-2 TRBV11-2 CASSLTRTLYGYTF
TRBJ1-2 TRBV28 CASGDNLYGYTF
TRBJ2-7 TRBV30 CAWSEDRGVYEQYF
TRBJ2-1 TRBV20-1 CSARDPFGEQFF
TRBJ1-1 TRBV20-1 CSARWARGDTEAFF
TRBJ2-1 TRBV6-2/TRBV6-3 CASSYGSGRGLHYEQFF
TRBJ2-1 TRBV5-5 CASSRGGQNEQFF
TRBJ2-1 TRBV7-8 CASSLARAAPTNEQFF
TRBJ2-4 TRBV5-1 CASSWSDSGGGNYGQYF
TRBJ2-1 TRBV5-1 CASSWGKGVNEQFF
TRBJ2-1 TRBV4-3 CASSQEQGAVGNEQFF
NA TRBV6-5 CASGGGGGQETQYF
TRBJ1-2 TRBV10-3 CAISGGASYGYTF
TRBJ2-5 TRBV5-6 CASSLILAGWETQYF
TRBJ2-1 TRBV2 CASRLGDNEQFF
TRBJ1-1 TRBV25-1 CASSEFGQGDIWFTEAFF
TRBJ2-4 TRBV28 CASSFIGGWEQYF
TRBJ2-1 TRBV25-1 CASRGGRSGAYNEQFF
TRBJ2-3 TRBV4-2 CANSQDHGGKDTQYF
TRBJ2-3 TRBV29-1 CSVNTLRDLTDTQYF
TRBJ2-5 TRBV12-3/TRBV12-4 CASSYTIRDAYF
TRBJ1-4 TRBV29-1 CSVGGTANEKLFF
TRBJ1-1 TRBV7-2 CASSLFRGRGTEAFF
TRBJ1-2 TRBV28 CASSLSSRAGYTF
TRBJ2-5 TRBV20-1 CSARVTGGRETQYF
TRBJ1-2 TRBV3-1 CASSQLGQGDASYGYTF
TRBJ2-5 TRBV2 CASTVRDRGETQYF
TRBJ1-4 TRBV7-8 CASSLGITNEKLFF
TRBJ1-1 TRBV10-3 CAIGTGTLRDTEAFF
TRBJ2-5 TRBV6-6 CASSYSGGVETQYF
TRBJ2-1 TRBV9 CASERSSRGHNEQFF
TRBJ2-1 TRBV5-1 CASRPDRVRDEQFF
TRBJ1-2 TRBV12-3/TRBV12-4 CASSPDRARGGYTF
TRBJ2-5 TRBV10-3 CAISPGGWMKTQYF
TRBJ2-1 TRBV4-3 CASSQDPGTSSYNEQFF